This TCR beta chain was found in a study of CD8+ T cells in alopecia areata. Germline lookup yields CDR1 SGHTA and CDR2 FQGNSA. This CDR3 contains 12 residues. V was shortened by 5 bases and J by 4 bases, with 9 bases between the two germline ends. In each case, RNA was isolated and then reverse transcribed into cDNA as the sequencing template. Clones were sequenced by immunoSEQ multiplex PCR, and TCRdb holds only the in-frame ones, with some missing. The repertoire includes roughly 220,000 clones, roughly two fifths of them detected once, and under 0.55% sits in the top ten. This clone was counted between two and nine times. Treatment here: oral pan-JAK inhibitor, 5-10 mg twice daily.

The chain recombines TRBV7-2 with TRBJ2-7; D gene unclear. The clonotype comes from a human donor with alopecia areata. The sequences come from CD4+ T cells sorted from blood, collected at approximately week 30, from a patient treated with tofacitinib. CDR3 amino acids: CASSPAAYEQYF. The CDR3 nucleotides are TGTGCCAGCAGCCCGGCGGCTTACGAGCAGTACTTC.